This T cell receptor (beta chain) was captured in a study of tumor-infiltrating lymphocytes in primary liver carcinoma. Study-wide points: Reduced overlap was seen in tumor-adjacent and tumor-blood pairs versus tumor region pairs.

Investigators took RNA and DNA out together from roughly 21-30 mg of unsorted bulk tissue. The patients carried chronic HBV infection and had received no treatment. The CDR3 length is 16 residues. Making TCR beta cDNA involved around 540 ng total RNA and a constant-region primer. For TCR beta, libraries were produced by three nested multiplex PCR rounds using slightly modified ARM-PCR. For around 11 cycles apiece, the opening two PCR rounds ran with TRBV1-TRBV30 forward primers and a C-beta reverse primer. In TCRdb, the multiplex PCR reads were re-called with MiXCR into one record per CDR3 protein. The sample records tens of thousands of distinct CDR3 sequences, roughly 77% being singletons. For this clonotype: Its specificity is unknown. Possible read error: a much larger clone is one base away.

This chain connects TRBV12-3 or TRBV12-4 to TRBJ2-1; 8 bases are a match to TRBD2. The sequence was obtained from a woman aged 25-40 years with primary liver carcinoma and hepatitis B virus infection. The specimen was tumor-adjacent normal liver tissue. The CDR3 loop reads CASSTLGLEDYNERFF. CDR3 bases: TGTGCCAGCAGTACCCTGGGACTAGAGGACTACAATGAGCGGTTCTTC.